A few counts support the clone carrying this TCR beta chain. This sample is drawn from a study of T-cell reconstitution after alpha-beta-depleted transplantation in children. The germline CDR1 and CDR2 sequences are SGHRS and YFSETQ. The trim removed 1 base at V and 3 bases at J, leaving 8 bases unmatched. The length of the CDR3 is 16 residues. Unique molecular identifiers were incorporated during preparation of the TCRbeta library. TCRdb re-called the PCR reads through MiXCR, storing one row per CDR3 protein. Among around 380,000 distinct CDR3 sequences listed, under 13% were seen once. The sequencing here drew on PBMCs from the stem cell graft donor, taken from the stem cell graft. This TCR was sampled from a human donor who donated a stem cell graft to a child with acute myeloid leukemia. The chain employs TRBV5-1 and TRBJ2-5; 8 nucleotides line up with TRBD1. CDR3 DNA: TGCGCCAGCAGCTTGCCCCGGGACAGGCAAGAAGAGACCCAGTACTTC. This translates into CASSLPRDRQEETQYF.